This entry is about one T cell receptor (beta chain). Antigen specificity is unknown. These data originate in a study of shared clonotypes between healthy human individuals. Overall study: Donors, aged 18 to 49, were a couple of women and a few men.

Measured with immunoSEQ multiplex PCR; TCRdb has only the in-frame clones, and not every one. Found here are over a million clones, roughly 95% of them singletons; the top ten hold roughly 1.1%. The V and J ends lost 5 bases and 2 bases, in that order; junction bases with no gene match: 8. Per the germline V gene, CDR1 is MNHNY and CDR2 is SVGAGI (reference sequence). CDR3 length equals 15 residues. Regarding the study as a whole: Having only a few donors restricted how much genetic and exposure-history diversity was captured. Naive subsets generally exceeded memory subsets in estimated richness. Sequencing depth was a factor that was expected to affect clonotype sharing among donors.

This receptor was obtained from a man aged 25-45 years in good health. The sample comprised naive CD4+ T cells sorted from blood. As for subset: CD45RA+ positively selected. This chain links TRBV6-6 with TRBJ2-5; 7 bases agree with TRBD1. In DNA form, the CDR3 reads TGTGCCAGCAGTCAGTGGACAGGAGGACAAGAGACCCAGTACTTC. It yields the protein CASSQWTGGQETQYF.